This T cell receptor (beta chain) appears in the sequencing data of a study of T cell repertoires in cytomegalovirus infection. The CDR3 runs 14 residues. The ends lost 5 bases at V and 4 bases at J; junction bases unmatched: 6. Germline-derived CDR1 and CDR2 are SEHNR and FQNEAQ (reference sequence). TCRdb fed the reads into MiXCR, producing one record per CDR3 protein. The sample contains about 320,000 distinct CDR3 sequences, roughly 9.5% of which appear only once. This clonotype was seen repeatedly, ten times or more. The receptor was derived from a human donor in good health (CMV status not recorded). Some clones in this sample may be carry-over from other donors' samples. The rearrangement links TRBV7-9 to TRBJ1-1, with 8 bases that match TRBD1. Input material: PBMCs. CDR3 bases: TGTGCCAGCAGCACATCCACAGGGGGCACTGAAGCTTTCTTT. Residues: CASSTSTGGTEAFF.